What follows describes a single T cell receptor (beta chain). The antigen remains unidentified. The PCR ran on 60 Vbeta and 13 Jbeta primers. The protocol was immunoSEQ multiplex PCR, while the TCRdb copy is restricted to in-frame clones and leaves out a portion. The profile shows around 98,000 clones, under 75% of them singletons. Germline V lookup: CDR1 SGHTA, CDR2 FQGNSA. V shed 2 bases and J shed 4 bases, with 20 bases lying between them. The CDR3 totals 18 residues. The data derive from a study of cytomegalovirus exposure and HLA in healthy donors. Whole-study findings and limits: As a later analysis showed, a missense DCLRE1C variant was linked to trimming of TCR beta V- and J-genes.

The receptor's source is a female donor in good health and CMV-seronegative. The gene calls are TRBV7-2 and TRBJ2-2, with D possibly TRBD1 on 6 matching bases. The source material was PBMCs. As DNA, the CDR3 is TGTGCCAGCAGCTTAAGGGGTGGGGGCCTACCGGGCACCGGGGAGCTGTTTTTT. This encodes CASSLRGGGLPGTGELFF. Complete variable domain (other parts from reference TRBV7-2 and TRBJ2-2): GAGVSQSPSNKVTEKGKDVELRCDPISGHTALYWYRQSLGQGLEFLIYFQGNSAPDKSGLPSDRFSAERTGGSVSTLTIQRTQQEDSAVYLCASSLRGGGLPGTGELFFGEGSRLTVL.